Here is one T cell receptor beta chain with its context. As yet, its antigen is unknown. The data were taken from a study of spatial heterogeneity in lung cancer. Study-wide background: The correlation between TCR transcript counts in tumor regions and a T cell module score from matched bulk RNA-seq was strong.

The time point denotes: sample taken at primary tumor resection. Samples came from 65 to 75 TRACERx patients with untreated early-stage lung cancer. The input material, whole RNA from tumor, nontumor lung or frozen PBMC, was sequenced unsorted. TCRdb reprocessed the 5' RACE reads via MiXCR and lists one record per CDR3 protein. The sample records fewer than 6,000 distinct CDR3 sequences, around 15% being singletons. Study-level findings and limits: Alpha chains reached an estimated coverage of approximately 6.5% of tumor T cells, and beta chains approximately 14%. Tracking of tumor mutation counts was seen in expanded intratumoral alpha and beta TCR counts.

V was shortened by 1 base and J by 1 base, with 8 bases between the two germline ends. The length of the CDR3 is 14 residues. This TCR came from a female donor with early-stage non-small cell lung cancer. This chain joins TRBV12-3 or TRBV12-4 and TRBJ2-7; D unresolved. The sequences come from lung tumor tissue, collected at surgery. Written as DNA, the CDR3 is TGTGCCAGCAGTTTAGGGCTCGAGTCCTACGAGCAGTACTTC. Protein product: CASSLGLESYEQYF.